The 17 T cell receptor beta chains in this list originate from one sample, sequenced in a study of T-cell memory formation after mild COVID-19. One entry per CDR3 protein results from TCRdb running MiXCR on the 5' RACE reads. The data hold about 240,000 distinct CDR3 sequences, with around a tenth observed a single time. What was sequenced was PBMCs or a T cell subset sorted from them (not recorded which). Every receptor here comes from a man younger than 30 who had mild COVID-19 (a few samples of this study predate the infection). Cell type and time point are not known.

The CDR3 DNA is TGCGCCAGCAGCTATCCCCGGGACAGGGGGAAAGATACGCAGTATTTT. This codes for CASSYPRDRGKDTQYF. V usage is TRBV5-1 and J usage is TRBJ2-3; 11 bases are a match to TRBD1. The germline V gene has CDR1 SGHRS and CDR2 YFSETQ. This CDR3 contains 16 residues. V shed 3 bases and J 5 bases; nucleotides not matched to a gene: 8.

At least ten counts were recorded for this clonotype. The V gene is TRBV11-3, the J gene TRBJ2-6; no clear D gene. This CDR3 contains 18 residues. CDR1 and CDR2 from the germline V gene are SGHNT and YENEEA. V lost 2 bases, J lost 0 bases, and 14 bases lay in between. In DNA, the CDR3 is TGTGCCAGCAGCTTAACATCTGCTCGCTTCTCTGGGGCCAACGTCCTGACTTTC. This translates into CASSLTSARFSGANVLTF.

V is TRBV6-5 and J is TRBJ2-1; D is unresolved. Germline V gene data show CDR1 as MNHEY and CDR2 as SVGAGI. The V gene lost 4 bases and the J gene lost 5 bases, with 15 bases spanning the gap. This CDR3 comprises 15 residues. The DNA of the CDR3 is TGTGCCAGCAGTTCGGCTCAGGCGGCGCACAATGAGCAGTTCTTC. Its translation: CASSSAQAAHNEQFF.

Here the CDR3 reads CASSPEARQLVGYTF. The CDR3 bases are TGTGCCAGCAGCCCTGAAGCCAGACAGTTGGTTGGCTACACCTTC. V gene TRBV7-9 combines with J gene TRBJ1-2; D perhaps matches TRBD1 (5 bases). The CDR3 is made up of 15 amino acids. V was pared by 5 bases and J by 7 bases, with 20 bases between. Germline lookup yields CDR1 SEHNR and CDR2 FQNEAQ (reference sequence).

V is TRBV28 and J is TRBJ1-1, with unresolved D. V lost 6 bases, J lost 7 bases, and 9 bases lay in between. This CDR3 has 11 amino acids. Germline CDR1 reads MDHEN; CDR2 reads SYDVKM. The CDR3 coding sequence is TGTGCCAGCAGCTCCTCCGGTGAAGCTTTCTTT. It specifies CASSSSGEAFF.

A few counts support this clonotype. Written as DNA, the CDR3 is TGTGCCATCGTCAGAACCTTGAACACTGAAGCTTTCTTT. Translating gives CAIVRTLNTEAFF. The J gene is TRBJ1-1, the V gene TRBV10-3; D gene unclear. Germline CDR1 is ENHRY and CDR2 is SYGVKD. Trimming pared 8 bases from V and 0 bases from J, leaving 10 bases between. There are 13 residues in the CDR3.

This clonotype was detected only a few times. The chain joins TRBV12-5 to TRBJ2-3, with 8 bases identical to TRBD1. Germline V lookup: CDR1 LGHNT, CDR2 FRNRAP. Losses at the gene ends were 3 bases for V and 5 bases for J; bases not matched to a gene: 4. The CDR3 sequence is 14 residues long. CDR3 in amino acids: CASGFGQGRDTQYF. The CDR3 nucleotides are TGTGCTAGTGGTTTTGGACAGGGTAGAGATACGCAGTATTTT.

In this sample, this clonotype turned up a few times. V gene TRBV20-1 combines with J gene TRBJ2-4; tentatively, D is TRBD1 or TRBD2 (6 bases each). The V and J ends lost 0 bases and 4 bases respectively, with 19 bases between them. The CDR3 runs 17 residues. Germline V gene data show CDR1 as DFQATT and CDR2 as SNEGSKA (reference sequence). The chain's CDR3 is CSARDQSQGTFKNIQYF. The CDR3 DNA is TGCAGTGCTAGAGATCAATCGCAGGGGACTTTTAAAAACATTCAGTACTTC.

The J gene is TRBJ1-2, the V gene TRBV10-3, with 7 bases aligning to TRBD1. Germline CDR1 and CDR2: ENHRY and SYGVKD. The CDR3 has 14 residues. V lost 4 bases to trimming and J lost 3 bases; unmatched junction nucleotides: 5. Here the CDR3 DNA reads TGTGCCATCAGTGGTTACAGGGGAGACTATGGCTACACCTTC. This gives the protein CAISGYRGDYGYTF.

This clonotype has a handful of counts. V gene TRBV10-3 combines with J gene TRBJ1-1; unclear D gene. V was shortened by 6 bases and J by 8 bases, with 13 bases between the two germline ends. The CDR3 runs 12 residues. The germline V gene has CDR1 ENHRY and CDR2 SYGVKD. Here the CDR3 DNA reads TGTGCCATCAGAAATCTCGAGTTCGAAGCTTTCTTT. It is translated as CAIRNLEFEAFF.

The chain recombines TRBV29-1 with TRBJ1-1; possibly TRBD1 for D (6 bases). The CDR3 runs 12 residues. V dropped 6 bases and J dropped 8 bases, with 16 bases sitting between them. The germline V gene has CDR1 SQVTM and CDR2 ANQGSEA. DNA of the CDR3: TGCAGCGTGGGGGGCAGGTTCACCGAAGCTTTCTTT. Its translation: CSVGGRFTEAFF. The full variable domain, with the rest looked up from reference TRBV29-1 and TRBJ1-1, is SAVISQKPSRDICQRGTSLTIQCQVDSQVTMMFWYRQQPGQSLTLIATANQGSEATYESGFVIDKFPISRPNLTFSTLTVSNMSPEDSSIYLCSVGGRFTEAFFGQGTRLTVV.

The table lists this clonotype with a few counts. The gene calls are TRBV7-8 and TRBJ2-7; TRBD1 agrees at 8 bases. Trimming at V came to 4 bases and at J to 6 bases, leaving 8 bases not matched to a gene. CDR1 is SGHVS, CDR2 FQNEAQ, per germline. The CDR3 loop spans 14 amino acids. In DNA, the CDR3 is TGTGCCAGCAGCTCCCAGGGGGCGGGGTCCGAGCAGTACTTC. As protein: CASSSQGAGSEQYF.

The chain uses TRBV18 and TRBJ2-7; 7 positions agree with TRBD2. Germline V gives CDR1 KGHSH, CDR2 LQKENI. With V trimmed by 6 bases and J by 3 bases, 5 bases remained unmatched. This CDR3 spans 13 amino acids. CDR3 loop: CASSRWGGYEQYF. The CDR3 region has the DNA TGTGCCAGCTCGAGGTGGGGGGGCTACGAGCAGTACTTC.

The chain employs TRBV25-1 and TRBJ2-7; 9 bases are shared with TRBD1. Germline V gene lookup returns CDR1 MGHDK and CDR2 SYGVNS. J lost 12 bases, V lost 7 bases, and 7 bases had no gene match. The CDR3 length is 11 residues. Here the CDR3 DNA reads TGTGCCAGCACCCACGGGGGACAGGGGTACGTC. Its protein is CASTHGGQGYV.

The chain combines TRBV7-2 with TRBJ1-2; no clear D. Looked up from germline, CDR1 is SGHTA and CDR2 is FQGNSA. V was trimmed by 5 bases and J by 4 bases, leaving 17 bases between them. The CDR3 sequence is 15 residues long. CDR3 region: CASSPNQLGSYGYTF. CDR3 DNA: TGTGCCAGCAGCCCGAATCAGCTGGGCAGCTATGGCTACACCTTC.

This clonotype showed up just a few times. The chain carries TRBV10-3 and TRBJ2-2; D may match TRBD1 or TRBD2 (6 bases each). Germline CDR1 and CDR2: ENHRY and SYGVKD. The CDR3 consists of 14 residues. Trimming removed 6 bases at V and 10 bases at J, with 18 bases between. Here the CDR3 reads CAIRTGAPRAELFF. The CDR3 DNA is TGTGCCATCAGGACGGGGGCCCCCCGTGCGGAGCTGTTTTTT.

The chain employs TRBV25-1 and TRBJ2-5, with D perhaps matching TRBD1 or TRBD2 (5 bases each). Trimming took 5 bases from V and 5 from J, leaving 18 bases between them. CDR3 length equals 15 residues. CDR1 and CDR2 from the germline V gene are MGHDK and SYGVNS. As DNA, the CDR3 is TGTGCCAGCAGTATCACTAGGGGTTTAGGGGAGACCCAGTACTTC. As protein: CASSITRGLGETQYF.